This TCR beta chain was retrieved from a study of cytomegalovirus exposure and HLA in healthy donors. Study-wide results and limits: Listed as cytomegalovirus-associated were 150 to 200 TCR beta chains.

V was pared by 5 bases and J by 5 bases, with 11 bases of the junction left unmatched. The CDR3 extends over 15 amino acids. CDR1 and CDR2 from the germline V gene are LNHDA and SQIVND (reference sequence). This clone was seen only a few times. Its target is unknown. The donors were members of the validation cohort comprising about 120 subjects, separate from the roughly 690-subject first cohort. Some clones are missing from TCRdb's copy, which holds only in-frame ones; the method was immunoSEQ multiplex PCR. The data hold 150,000 to 200,000 clones, with 86% observed a single time. Input material: PBMCs. This chain connects TRBV19 to TRBJ2-7; TRBD1 matches at 8 bases. This clonotype originated in a man aged 18 to 30 in good health and CMV-seropositive. For the CDR3, the DNA is TGTGCCAGTAGTGCTACCCGGACAGGGAACGACGAGCAGTACTTC. It translates to CASSATRTGNDEQYF.